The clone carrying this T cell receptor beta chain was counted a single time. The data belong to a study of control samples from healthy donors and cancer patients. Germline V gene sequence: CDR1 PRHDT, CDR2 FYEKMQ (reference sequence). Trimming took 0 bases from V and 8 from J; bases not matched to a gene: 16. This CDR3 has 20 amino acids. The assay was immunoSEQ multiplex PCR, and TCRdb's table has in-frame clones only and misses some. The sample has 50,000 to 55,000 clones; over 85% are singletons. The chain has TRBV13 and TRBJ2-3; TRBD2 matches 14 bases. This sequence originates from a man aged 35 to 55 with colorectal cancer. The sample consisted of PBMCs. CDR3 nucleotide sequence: TGTGCCAGCAGCTTAGGCCCTGGGACTAGCGGGAGAGTCGAATGGGGTACGCAGTATTTT. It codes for CASSLGPGTSGRVEWGTQYF.